The T cell receptor (beta chain) under discussion was sequenced for a study of PD-1 blockade in classical Hodgkin lymphoma. Regarding the study as a whole: Complete responders possessed baseline diversity comparable to newly diagnosed patients.

A word on this clone: The target antigen is unknown.

With 7 bases removed from V and 3 bases from J, the gap between germline ends came to 16 bases. CDR3 length: 14 amino acids. CDR1 MDHEN and CDR2 SYDVKM come from the germline V gene. Indicated time point: cycle 4 day 1 (C4D1), after 6 weeks of nivolumab. In every patient, relapse followed autologous stem cell transplantation, while exposure to brentuximab vedotin differed. Measured with immunoSEQ multiplex PCR; TCRdb has only the in-frame clones, and not every one. In the table there are around 92,000 clones, around 80% of which are singletons. The chain is built from TRBV28 and TRBJ2-7; D gene uncertain. The material sequenced was peripheral blood mononuclear cells (PBMCs), taken before the fourth cycle of nivolumab. The TCR was taken from a human donor with classical Hodgkin lymphoma. The CDR3 loop is CASIPGANLYEQYF. The CDR3 DNA sequence: TGTGCCAGCATACCGGGCGCCAATCTCTACGAGCAGTACTTC. The variable domain in full, completed from reference TRBV28 and TRBJ2-7, reads DVKVTQSSRYLVKRTGEKVFLECVQDMDHENMFWYRQDPGLGLRLIYFSYDVKMKEKGDIPEGYSVSREKKERFSLILESASTNQTSMYLCASIPGANLYEQYFGPGTRLTVT.